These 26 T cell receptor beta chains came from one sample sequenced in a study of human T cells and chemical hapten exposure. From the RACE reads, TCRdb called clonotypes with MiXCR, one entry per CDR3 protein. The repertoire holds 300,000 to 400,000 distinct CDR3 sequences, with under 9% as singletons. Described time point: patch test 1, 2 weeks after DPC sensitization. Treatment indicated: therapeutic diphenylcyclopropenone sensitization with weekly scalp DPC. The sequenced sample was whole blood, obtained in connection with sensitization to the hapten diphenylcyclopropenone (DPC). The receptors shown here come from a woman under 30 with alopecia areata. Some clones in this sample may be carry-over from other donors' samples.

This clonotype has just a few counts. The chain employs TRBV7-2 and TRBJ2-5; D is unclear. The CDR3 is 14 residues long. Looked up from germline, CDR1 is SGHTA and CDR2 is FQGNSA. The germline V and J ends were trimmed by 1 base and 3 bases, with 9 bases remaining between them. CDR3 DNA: TGTGCCAGCAGCTTAGGACACACCAAAGAGACCCAGTACTTC. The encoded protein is CASSLGHTKETQYF.

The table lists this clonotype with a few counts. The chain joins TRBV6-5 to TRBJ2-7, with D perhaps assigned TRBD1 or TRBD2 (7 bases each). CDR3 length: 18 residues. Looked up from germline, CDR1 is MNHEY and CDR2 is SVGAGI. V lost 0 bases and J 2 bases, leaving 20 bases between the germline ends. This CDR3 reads CASSYSSPGGAFAYEQYF. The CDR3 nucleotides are TGTGCCAGCAGTTACTCGTCACCAGGGGGGGCGTTTGCCTACGAGCAGTACTTC.

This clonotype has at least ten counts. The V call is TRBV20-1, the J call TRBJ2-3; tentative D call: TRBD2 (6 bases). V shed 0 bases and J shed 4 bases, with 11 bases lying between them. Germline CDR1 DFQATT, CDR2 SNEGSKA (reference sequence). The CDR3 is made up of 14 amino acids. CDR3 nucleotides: TGCAGTGCTAGAGATCTTGGCGGGGCAGATACGCAGTATTTT. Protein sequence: CSARDLGGADTQYF.

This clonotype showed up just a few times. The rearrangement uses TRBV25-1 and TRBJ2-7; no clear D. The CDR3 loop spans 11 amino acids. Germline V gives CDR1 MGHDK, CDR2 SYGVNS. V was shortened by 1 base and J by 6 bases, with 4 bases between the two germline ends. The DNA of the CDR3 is TGTGCCAGCAGTGAATTGATCGAGCAGTACTTC. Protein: CASSELIEQYF.

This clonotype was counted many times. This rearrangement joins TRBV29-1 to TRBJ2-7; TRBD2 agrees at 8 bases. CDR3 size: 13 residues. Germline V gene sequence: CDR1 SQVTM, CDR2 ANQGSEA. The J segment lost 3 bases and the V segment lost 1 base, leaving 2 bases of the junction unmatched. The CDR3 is CSVEAGGLYEQYF. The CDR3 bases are TGCAGCGTTGAAGCGGGGGGGCTCTACGAGCAGTACTTC.

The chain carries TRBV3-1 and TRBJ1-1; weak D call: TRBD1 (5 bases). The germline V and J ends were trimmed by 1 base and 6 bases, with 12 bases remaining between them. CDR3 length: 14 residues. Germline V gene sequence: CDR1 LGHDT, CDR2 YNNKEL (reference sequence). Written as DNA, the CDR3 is TGTGCCAGCAGCCAAGCCGGGGGAGACGCTGAAGCTTTCTTT. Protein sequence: CASSQAGGDAEAFF.

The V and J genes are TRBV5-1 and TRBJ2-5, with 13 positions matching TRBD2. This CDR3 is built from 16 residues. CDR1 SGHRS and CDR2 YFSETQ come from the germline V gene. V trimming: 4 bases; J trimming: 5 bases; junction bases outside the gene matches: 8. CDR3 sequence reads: CASSATSGGAEETQYF. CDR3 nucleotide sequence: TGCGCCAGCAGCGCCACTAGCGGGGGGGCCGAGGAGACCCAGTACTTC.

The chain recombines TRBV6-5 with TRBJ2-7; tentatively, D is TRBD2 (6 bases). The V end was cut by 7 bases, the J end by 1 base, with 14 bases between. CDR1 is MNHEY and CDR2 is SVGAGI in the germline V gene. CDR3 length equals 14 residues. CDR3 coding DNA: TGTGCCAGCACCGGGCGGGACGGTTCCTACGAGCAGTACTTC. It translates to CASTGRDGSYEQYF.

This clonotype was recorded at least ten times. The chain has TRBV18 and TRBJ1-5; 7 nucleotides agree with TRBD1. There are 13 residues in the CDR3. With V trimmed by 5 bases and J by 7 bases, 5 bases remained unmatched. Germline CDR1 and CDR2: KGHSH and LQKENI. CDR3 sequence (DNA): TGTGCCAGCTCAGCAAACAGGGGACAGCCCCAGCATTTT. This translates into CASSANRGQPQHF.

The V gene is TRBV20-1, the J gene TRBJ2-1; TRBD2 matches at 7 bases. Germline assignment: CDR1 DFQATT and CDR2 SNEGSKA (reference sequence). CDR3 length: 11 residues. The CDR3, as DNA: TGCAGGCTAGCGGTAAACAATGAGCAGTTCTTC. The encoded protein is CRLAVNNEQFF.

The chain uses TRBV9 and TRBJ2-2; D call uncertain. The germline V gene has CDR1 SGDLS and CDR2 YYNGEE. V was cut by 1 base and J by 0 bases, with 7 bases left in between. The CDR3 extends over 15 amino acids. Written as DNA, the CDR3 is TGTGCCAGCAGCGTAACTTCTGCGAACACCGGGGAGCTGTTTTTT. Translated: CASSVTSANTGELFF.

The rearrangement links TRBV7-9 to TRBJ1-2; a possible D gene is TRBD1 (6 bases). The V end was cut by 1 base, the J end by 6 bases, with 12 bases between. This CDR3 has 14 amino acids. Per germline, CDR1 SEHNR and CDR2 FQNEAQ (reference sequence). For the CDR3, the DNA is TGTGCCAGCAGCTTAGGACAGGTTCATGATGGCTACACCTTC. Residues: CASSLGQVHDGYTF.

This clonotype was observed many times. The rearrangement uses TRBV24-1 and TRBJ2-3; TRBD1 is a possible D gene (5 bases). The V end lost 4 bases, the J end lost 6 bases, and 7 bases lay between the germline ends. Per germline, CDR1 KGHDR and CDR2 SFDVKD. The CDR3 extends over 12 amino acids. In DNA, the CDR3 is TGTGCCACCAGTGACGACAGCGATACGCAGTATTTT. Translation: CATSDDSDTQYF.

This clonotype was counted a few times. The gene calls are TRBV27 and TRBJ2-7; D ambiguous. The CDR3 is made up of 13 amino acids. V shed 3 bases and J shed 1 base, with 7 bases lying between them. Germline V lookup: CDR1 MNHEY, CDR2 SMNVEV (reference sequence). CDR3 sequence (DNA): TGTGCCAGCAGTTTCGGGCCTTCCTACGAGCAGTACTTC. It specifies CASSFGPSYEQYF.

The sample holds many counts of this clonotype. The CDR3 loop is CASSPPGLAASDTQYF. CDR3 DNA: TGTGCCAGCAGCCCGCCGGGACTAGCGGCTTCAGATACGCAGTATTTT. J is TRBJ2-3 and V is TRBV7-2; 11 nucleotides line up with TRBD2. Per germline, CDR1 SGHTA and CDR2 FQGNSA. CDR3 length equals 16 residues. V gave up 5 bases and J gave up 4 bases; unmatched junction bases: 8. Full variable domain (rest looked up from reference TRBV7-2 and TRBJ2-3): GAGVSQSPSNKVTEKGKDVELRCDPISGHTALYWYRQSLGQGLEFLIYFQGNSAPDKSGLPSDRFSAERTGGSVSTLTIQRTQQEDSAVYLCASSPPGLAASDTQYFGPGTRLTVL.

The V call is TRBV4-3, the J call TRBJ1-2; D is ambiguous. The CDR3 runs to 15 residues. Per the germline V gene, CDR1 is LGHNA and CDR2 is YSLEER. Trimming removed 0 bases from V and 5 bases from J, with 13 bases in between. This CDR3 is CASSQEKPASYGYTF. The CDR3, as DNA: TGCGCCAGCAGCCAAGAGAAGCCAGCTTCTTATGGCTACACCTTC.

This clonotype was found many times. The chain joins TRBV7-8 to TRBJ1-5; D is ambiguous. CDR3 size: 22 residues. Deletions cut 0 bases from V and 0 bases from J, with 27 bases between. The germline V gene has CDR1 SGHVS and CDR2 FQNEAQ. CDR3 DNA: TGTGCCAGCAGCTTAGCAGATGGGGAACGACTCGAGGCTGTTTATAGCAATCAGCCCCAGCATTTT. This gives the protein CASSLADGERLEAVYSNQPQHF.

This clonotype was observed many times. In nucleotides, the CDR3 is TGCAGTGCTTCGGACAGGAGACTGATGGAGCCCCAGCATTTT. Protein: CSASDRRLMEPQHF. The rearrangement links TRBV20-1 to TRBJ1-5, with 7 bases that match TRBD1. The CDR3 loop spans 14 amino acids. Germline CDR1 reads DFQATT; CDR2 reads SNEGSKA (reference sequence). V was clipped by 5 bases and J by 8 bases; unmatched bases: 12.

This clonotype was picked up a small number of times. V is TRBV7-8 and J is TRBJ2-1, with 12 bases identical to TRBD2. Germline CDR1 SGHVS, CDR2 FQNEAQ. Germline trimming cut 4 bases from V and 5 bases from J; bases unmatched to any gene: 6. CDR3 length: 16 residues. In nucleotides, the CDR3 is TGTGCCAGCAGCTCCCCCCTAGCGGGGGGGCACAATGAGCAGTTCTTC. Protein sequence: CASSSPLAGGHNEQFF.

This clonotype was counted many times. In DNA form, the CDR3 reads TGCGCCAGCAGCTTGGACATCTGGAAACAAGAGACCCAGTACTTC. This encodes CASSLDIWKQETQYF. The chain has TRBV5-1 and TRBJ2-5; no definite D call. The V end was cut by 0 bases, the J end by 2 bases, with 11 bases between. The CDR3 has 15 residues. Per germline, CDR1 SGHRS and CDR2 YFSETQ.

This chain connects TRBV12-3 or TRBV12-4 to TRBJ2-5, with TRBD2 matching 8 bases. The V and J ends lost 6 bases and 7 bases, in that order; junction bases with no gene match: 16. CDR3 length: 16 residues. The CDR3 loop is CASSSNPGLDLVTQYF. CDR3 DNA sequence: TGTGCCAGCAGCAGTAACCCGGGACTAGACTTGGTGACCCAGTACTTC.

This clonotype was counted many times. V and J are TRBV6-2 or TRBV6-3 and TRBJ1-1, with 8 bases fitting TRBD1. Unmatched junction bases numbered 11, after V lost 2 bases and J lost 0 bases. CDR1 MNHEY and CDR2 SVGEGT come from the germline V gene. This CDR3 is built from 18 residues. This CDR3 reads CASSYGDRGPVMNTEAFF. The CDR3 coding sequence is TGTGCCAGCAGTTACGGTGACAGGGGTCCAGTGATGAACACTGAAGCTTTCTTT.

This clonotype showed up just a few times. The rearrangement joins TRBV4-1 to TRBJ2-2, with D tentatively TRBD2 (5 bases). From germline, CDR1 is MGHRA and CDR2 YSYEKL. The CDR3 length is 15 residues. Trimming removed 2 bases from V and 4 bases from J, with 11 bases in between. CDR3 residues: CASSQTVGVTGELFF. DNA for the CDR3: TGCGCCAGCAGCCAAACGGTGGGAGTCACCGGGGAGCTGTTTTTT.

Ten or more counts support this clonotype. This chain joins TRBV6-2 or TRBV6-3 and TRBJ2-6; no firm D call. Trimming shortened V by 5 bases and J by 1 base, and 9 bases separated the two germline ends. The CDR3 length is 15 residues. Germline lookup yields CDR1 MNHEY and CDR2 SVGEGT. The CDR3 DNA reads TGTGCCAGCAGTAAGCCTGAGTCTGGGGCCAACGTCCTGACTTTC. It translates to CASSKPESGANVLTF.

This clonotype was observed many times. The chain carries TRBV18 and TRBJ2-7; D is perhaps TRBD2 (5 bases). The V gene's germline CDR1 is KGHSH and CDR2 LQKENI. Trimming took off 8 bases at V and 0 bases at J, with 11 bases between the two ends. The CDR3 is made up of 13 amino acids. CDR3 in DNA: TGTGCCAGCAGCCGTGGGAGCTCCTACGAGCAGTACTTC. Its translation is CASSRGSSYEQYF.

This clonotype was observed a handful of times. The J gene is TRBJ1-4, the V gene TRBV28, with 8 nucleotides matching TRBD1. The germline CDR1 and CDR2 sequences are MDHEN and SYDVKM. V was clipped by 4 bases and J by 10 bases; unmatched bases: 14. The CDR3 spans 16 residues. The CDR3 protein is CASSSQTGEVLGKLFF. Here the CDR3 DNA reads TGTGCCAGCAGTTCTCAGACAGGGGAGGTCTTGGGAAAACTGTTTTTT.